What follows are 24 T cell receptor beta chains derived from one specimen sequenced in a study of blood T cell repertoires in COVID-19. Some clones are missing from TCRdb's copy, which holds only in-frame ones; the method was immunoSEQ multiplex PCR. The table shows around 240,000 clones, with roughly 79% occurring only once. The material sequenced was peripheral blood. These TCRs come from an elderly woman with acute or convalescent COVID-19.

V is TRBV7-2 and J is TRBJ1-5, with D possibly TRBD1 on 6 matching bases. Germline V CDR1 and CDR2: SGHTA, FQGNSA. The CDR3 sequence is 14 residues long. V shed 4 bases and J shed 6 bases, with 13 bases lying between them. CDR3 nucleotide sequence: TGTGCCAGCAGCTCTCAGGGGATGGCTCAGCCCCAGCATTTT. Protein sequence: CASSSQGMAQPQHF. The full variable domain, in which reference TRBV7-2 and TRBJ1-5 provide the parts outside the CDR3, is GAGVSQSPSNKVTEKGKDVELRCDPISGHTALYWYRQSLGQGLEFLIYFQGNSAPDKSGLPSDRFSAERTGGSVSTLTIQRTQQEDSAVYLCASSSQGMAQPQHFGDGTRLSIL.

The chain joins TRBV27 to TRBJ2-1; 9 bases agree with TRBD1. CDR1 and CDR2 from the germline V gene are MNHEY and SMNVEV (reference sequence). CDR3 length equals 13 residues. V lost 7 bases to trimming and J lost 8 bases; unmatched junction nucleotides: 6. The CDR3 coding sequence is TGTGCCAGCAAAAAGGGACAGGGTTATGAGCAGTTCTTC. Residues: CASKKGQGYEQFF.

Written as DNA, the CDR3 is TGCGCCAGCAGCCAAGACTCCCGGACAGGGAACTCTGGAAACACCATATATTTT. It is translated as CASSQDSRTGNSGNTIYF. The chain employs TRBV4-3 and TRBJ1-3; 8 positions agree with TRBD1. The CDR3 has 18 residues. Trimming removed 0 bases from V and 0 bases from J; junction bases left unmatched: 7. Germline-derived CDR1 and CDR2 are LGHNA and YSLEER.

This clone was seen only a few times. The chain employs TRBV5-1 and TRBJ2-1, with 13 bases matching TRBD2. V gave up 5 bases and J gave up 0 bases; unmatched junction bases: 11. The V gene's germline CDR1 is SGHRS and CDR2 YFSETQ. The CDR3 is 19 amino acids. The CDR3 spells CASRSAGTSGASSYNEQFF. The DNA for the CDR3 is TGCGCCAGCAGAAGTGCCGGGACTAGCGGGGCGAGCTCCTACAATGAGCAGTTCTTC.

The rearrangement uses TRBV25-1 and TRBJ2-7; TRBD1 matches at 9 bases. The CDR3 is 15 residues long. Germline loops: CDR1 MGHDK, CDR2 SYGVNS. With V trimmed by 2 bases and J by 3 bases, 5 bases remained unmatched. The CDR3 region is CASSEPGQGFYEQYF. DNA for the CDR3: TGTGCCAGCAGTGAACCGGGACAGGGTTTCTACGAGCAGTACTTC.

The chain carries TRBV5-4 and TRBJ2-7; D might be TRBD1 (6 bases). The CDR3 covers 15 residues. Germline CDR1 and CDR2: SGHNT and YYREEE (reference sequence). V was shortened by 0 bases and J by 7 bases, with 17 bases between the two germline ends. The CDR3 is CASSLVPGAGREQYF. The CDR3 bases are TGTGCCAGCAGCTTGGTTCCAGGGGCTGGTCGAGAGCAGTACTTC.

The chain is built from TRBV6-5 and TRBJ2-2; the match to TRBD2 covers 11 bases. In germline, CDR1 is MNHEY, CDR2 SVGAGI. This CDR3 has 16 residues. Trimming took 5 bases from V and 7 from J; bases not matched to a gene: 9. The CDR3 bases are TGTGCCAGCAGTAACTTAGCGGGAGGGCCTGGCGGGGAGCTGTTTTTT. Protein sequence: CASSNLAGGPGGELFF.

The chain is built from TRBV5-1 and TRBJ2-2; TRBD1 matches 8 bases. Trimming took 3 bases from V and 4 from J; bases not matched to a gene: 5. The CDR3 has 15 residues. CDR1 is SGHRS and CDR2 is YFSETQ in the germline V gene. CDR3 region: CASSSGQGSTGELFF. As DNA, the CDR3 is TGCGCCAGCAGCTCAGGACAGGGCAGCACCGGGGAGCTGTTTTTT.

This chain links TRBV7-9 with TRBJ2-3, with 9 bases identical to TRBD1. CDR3 length: 14 residues. Germline loops: CDR1 SEHNR, CDR2 FQNEAQ (reference sequence). The ends lost 5 bases at V and 7 bases at J; junction bases unmatched: 7. The CDR3 DNA sequence: TGTGCCAGCAGCCCGGCACAGGGGGCAAATACGCAGTATTTT. This encodes CASSPAQGANTQYF.

V gene TRBV4-2 combines with J gene TRBJ1-1; 9 nucleotides agree with TRBD1. The CDR3 contains 17 residues. V shed 2 bases, J shed 4 bases, and the junction held 11 bases outside the gene matches. Germline V gene lookup returns CDR1 LGHNA and CDR2 YNFKEQ. DNA for the CDR3: TGTGCCAGCAGCCAATCCACCCGGGACAGGGTACTCACTGAAGCTTTCTTT. Amino acid sequence: CASSQSTRDRVLTEAFF.

This chain links TRBV27 with TRBJ2-1, with TRBD2 identical over 7 bases. The J segment lost 4 bases and the V segment lost 7 bases, leaving 10 bases of the junction unmatched. The CDR3 contains 15 residues. CDR1 and CDR2 from the germline V gene are MNHEY and SMNVEV (reference sequence). The CDR3 reads CASTPPGLTYNEQFF. The CDR3 nucleotides are TGTGCCAGCACCCCACCGGGACTAACTTACAATGAGCAGTTCTTC.

This chain joins TRBV7-6 and TRBJ1-6, with D possibly matching TRBD1 (6 bases). Germline CDR1 SGHVS, CDR2 FNYEAQ. This CDR3 is 16 amino acids long. Trimming pared 4 bases from V and 4 bases from J, leaving 14 bases between. The CDR3 spells CASSSQGGGYNSPLHF. The CDR3 coding sequence is TGTGCCAGCAGCTCACAGGGAGGGGGTTATAATTCACCCCTCCACTTT. The entire variable domain, with the rest obtained from reference TRBV7-6 and TRBJ1-6, is as follows: GAGVSQSPRYKVTKRGQDVALRCDPISGHVSLYWYRQALGQGPEFLTYFNYEAQQDKSGLPNDRFSAERPEGSISTLTIQRTEQRDSAMYRCASSSQGGGYNSPLHFGNGTRLTVT.

This clone was found once. The chain is built from TRBV18 and TRBJ2-5; maybe TRBD1 (5 bases). V was pared by 8 bases and J by 5 bases, with 24 bases between. The germline gives CDR1 KGHSH, CDR2 LQKENI. The CDR3 is 16 residues long. The CDR3: CASHITGKGVRETQYF. CDR3 nucleotide sequence: TGTGCCAGCCACATTACAGGTAAGGGTGTTCGGGAGACCCAGTACTTC.

The chain uses TRBV5-1 and TRBJ2-3; tentatively, D is TRBD1 (5 bases). The CDR3 extends over 15 amino acids. The germline gives CDR1 SGHRS, CDR2 YFSETQ. Deletions cut 4 bases from V and 4 bases from J, with 16 bases between. In DNA, the CDR3 is TGCGCCAGCAGCGTCCAGGGCTTTGGGGCAGATACGCAGTATTTT. It encodes CASSVQGFGADTQYF. The variable domain in full, completed from reference TRBV5-1 and TRBJ2-3, reads KAGVTQTPRYLIKTRGQQVTLSCSPISGHRSVSWYQQTPGQGLQFLFEYFSETQRNKGNFPGRFSGRQFSNSRSEMNVSTLELGDSALYLCASSVQGFGADTQYFGPGTRLTVL.

The rearrangement links TRBV6-5 to TRBJ1-1; D uncertain. V was cut by 5 bases and J by 2 bases, with 6 bases left in between. The germline V gene encodes CDR1 MNHEY and CDR2 SVGAGI. The CDR3 covers 12 residues. CDR3 protein: CASSPGNTEAFF. The CDR3 DNA sequence: TGTGCCAGCAGTCCAGGTAACACTGAAGCTTTCTTT.

This clone has only a few counts. This chain uses TRBV28 with TRBJ1-5; TRBD1 aligns across 8 bases. J was trimmed by 3 bases and V by 6 bases; bases with no gene match: 13. Germline loops: CDR1 MDHEN, CDR2 SYDVKM. The CDR3 extends over 17 amino acids. In DNA form, the CDR3 reads TGTGCCAGCAGCCATGGGGGCGGACAGGGATTCAATCAGCCCCAGCATTTT. It is translated as CASSHGGGQGFNQPQHF.

V gene TRBV11-2 combines with J gene TRBJ1-2; 7 bases fit TRBD1. Trimming cost V 5 bases and J 3 bases; bases outside gene matches: 6. The CDR3 extends over 14 amino acids. CDR1 is SGHAT and CDR2 is FQNNGV in the germline V gene. CDR3 region: CASSPGQPHYGYTF. In nucleotides, the CDR3 is TGTGCCAGCAGCCCGGGACAGCCCCACTATGGCTACACCTTC. The whole variable domain, remainder taken from reference TRBV11-2 and TRBJ1-2, is EAGVAQSPRYKIIEKRQSVAFWCNPISGHATLYWYQQILGQGPKLLIQFQNNGVVDDSQLPKDRFSAERLKGVDSTLKIQPAKLEDSAVYLCASSPGQPHYGYTFGSGTRLTVV.

The chain combines TRBV4-3 with TRBJ2-3; TRBD1 might be the D (6 bases). Trimming cost V 0 bases and J 0 bases, with 13 bases left between them. Looked up from germline, CDR1 is LGHNA and CDR2 is YSLEER. The CDR3 is 17 amino acids. The CDR3 protein is CASSQDQGGPSTDTQYF. The CDR3 coding sequence is TGCGCCAGCAGCCAAGACCAAGGGGGTCCTAGCACAGATACGCAGTATTTT.

The CDR3 loop is CASSSRAAGGRIDTQYF. Here the CDR3 DNA reads TGTGCCAGCAGCTCCCGAGCAGCGGGGGGGCGTATAGATACGCAGTATTTT. V is TRBV7-3 and J is TRBJ2-3; 10 bases line up with TRBD2. Germline CDR1 SGHTA, CDR2 FQGTGA. This CDR3 contains 17 residues. V lost 4 bases to trimming and J lost 5 bases; unmatched junction nucleotides: 12.

The CDR3 region is CASSDRARNYEQYF. The CDR3 bases are TGTGCCAGCAGTGACAGGGCCCGGAACTACGAGCAGTACTTC. This chain links TRBV2 with TRBJ2-7, with a possible D match to TRBD1 (5 bases). Germline V CDR1 and CDR2: SNHLY, FYNNEI. The CDR3 spans 14 residues. Trimming removed 3 bases at V and 3 bases at J, with 12 bases between.

The V gene is TRBV7-2, the J gene TRBJ2-1, with TRBD2 matching 10 bases. V shed 1 base and J 0 bases; nucleotides not matched to a gene: 3. The CDR3 is 17 amino acids. The germline V gene has CDR1 SGHTA and CDR2 FQGNSA. CDR3 sequence reads: CASSLDASGGSYNEQFF. The CDR3 region has the DNA TGTGCCAGCAGCTTAGACGCTAGCGGGGGCTCCTACAATGAGCAGTTCTTC.

CDR3 sequence: CASSPLGARGANTEAFF. DNA for the CDR3: TGTGCCAGCTCACCCCTAGGGGCCAGGGGCGCGAACACTGAAGCTTTCTTT. This sequence joins TRBV18 and TRBJ1-1; tentatively, D is TRBD1 (6 bases). Trimming stripped 3 bases from V and 1 base from J, with 18 bases between. The CDR3 is 17 residues long. From germline, CDR1 is KGHSH and CDR2 LQKENI. The entire variable domain, with the rest obtained from reference TRBV18 and TRBJ1-1, is as follows: NAGVMQNPRHLVRRRGQEARLRCSPMKGHSHVYWYRQLPEEGLKFMVYLQKENIIDESGMPKERFSAEFPKEGPSILRIQQVVRGDSAAYFCASSPLGARGANTEAFFGQGTRLTVV.

J is TRBJ1-6 and V is TRBV6-5; a possible D gene is TRBD1 (6 bases). The length of the CDR3 is 15 residues. Germline loops: CDR1 MNHEY, CDR2 SVGAGI. Trimming left V 2 bases short and J 9 bases short, with 14 bases between. The CDR3 spells CASSYGGRMGSPLHF. The DNA of the CDR3 is TGTGCCAGCAGTTACGGGGGCAGGATGGGTTCACCCCTCCACTTT.

The chain carries TRBV18 and TRBJ1-1; TRBD1 is a possible D gene (5 bases). The CDR3 has 14 amino acids. CDR1 and CDR2 (germline): KGHSH, LQKENI. V was shortened by 2 bases and J by 4 bases, with 11 bases between the two germline ends. CDR3 loop: CASSPDRRGTEAFF. The CDR3 DNA is TGTGCCAGCTCACCAGACCGAAGGGGCACTGAAGCTTTCTTT.